This TCR beta chain was documented in a study of cytomegalovirus exposure and HLA in healthy donors (dated by TCRdb to the late 2010s). Some background on the complete study: According to an earlier analysis of 587 of the donors, about 170 million T cells yielded 90 million to 140 million unique TCR beta sequences and approximately 300 Gb of sequence data. Both class I and class II loci were covered by HLA typing, at four-digit resolution. The study aimed to test whether cataloging public T cell receptors could reveal signatures of past pathogen exposure. In addition to the first cohort of 666 subjects, a separate validation cohort of 120 different subjects was used. Roughly five DR-DQ haplotypes were treated as single units for association and clustering because of strong linkage in the cohort. An early release covering about 600 HLA-typed donors comprised about 320 gigabases of sequencing data and 65 million to 100 million unique TCR sequences. The number of typed donors differed by locus: 629-630 for A, B, C, DRB1 and DQB1; 522 for DQA1; around 610 for DPA1; and some 470 for DPB1. Donor age, sex, ethnicity and CMV serostatus were collected together with the repertoire data. To predict cytomegalovirus infection status, the study combined high-throughput TCR immunosequencing, statistical association of individual TCRs with disease status, and machine learning. Among the approximately 420 genotyped donors, approximately 81% belonged to the genetic ancestry cluster associated with self-reported Caucasian donors. A later analysis re-analyzed previously published TCR beta repertoires from 650 to 800 donors and added high-resolution HLA genotyping to study TCR occurrence patterns. An earlier analysis of 587 of the donors used high-throughput TCR beta sequencing to judge whether each TCR beta V gene segment behaved as functional or pseudogenic. Rather than drawing on any new phenotypic data, the later analysis identified candidate immune exposures from TCR beta sequences and the way those sequences occurred across donors. Genome-wide SNP genotypes for about 60% of the 666 donors were used in a later genetic analysis, which treated that subset as a discovery cohort. Every repertoire in the discovery cohort had been generated on one and the same sequencing platform. The study used immunosequencing to profile the T cell repertoires of approximately 690 subjects and linked those repertoires to cytomegalovirus serostatus. Across approximately 400 genotyped donors of the cohort, an average of roughly 250,000 unique TCR beta nucleotide sequences per donor were sequenced, and around 19% of those sequences were non-productive.

Cut back by 5 bases and 4 bases, the V and J ends lie 18 bases apart. Via the germline V gene, CDR1 is MGHRA and CDR2 YSYEKL. The CDR3, from cysteine to phenylalanine, totals 16 residues. Only CDR3 DNA remains: 48 bases, in frame from the first base. The library was made by the immunoSEQ multiplex PCR assay. For the multiplex PCR, a mixture combining 60 forward primers for TCR Vbeta segments and 13 reverse primers for TCR Jbeta segments was used. The CDR3 region of rearranged TCR beta genes was amplified from genomic DNA by a multiplex PCR assay. On the Illumina HiSeq System, the amplified TCR beta libraries were sequenced as 87-base-pair reads. On the authors' methods: Across the 670 or so repertoires, a later analysis counted about 81 million unique TCR beta chains, around 10 million of which were shared by at least two donors. Raw reads were error-corrected and collapsed into unique sequences with a nearest-neighbor algorithm that merged closely related sequences to remove PCR and sequencing errors. CDR3 sequences were aligned to IMGT reference sequences to assign V, D and J gene segments. For a sequence to be retained, at least a six-nucleotide match to both a V gene segment and a J gene segment was required. A rearrangement was called productive if the CDR3 had no stop codons and remained in frame with V and J, and every other rearrangement was called non-productive. Following IMGT convention, CDR3 was defined as the stretch from the second conserved V-encoded cysteine up to the conserved J-encoded phenylalanine. The earlier analysis of around 640 of the donors excluded sequences that lacked an unambiguous match to a single V gene segment. An earlier analysis of a few hundred of the donors called V segments functional above 56.7% productive rearrangements and segregating when the between-donor standard deviation exceeded 5%. To diagnose cytomegalovirus status from the catalog of TCR beta chain sequences, a statistical classification framework was built. In a later analysis, V and J genes were assigned by comparing TCR nucleotide sequences against IMGT/GENE-DB human TR gene sequences. A later analysis assigned CDR3 sequences and most-parsimonious VDJ recombination scenarios with the TCRdist pipeline. In a later analysis, each TCR beta chain was defined by its CDR3 amino acid sequence together with its V-gene family, and reads without a unique V-gene family were excluded. As a way to deal with suspected cross-contamination and a sequencing artifact, a later analysis dropped 500 to 700 nucleotide sequences that were highly shared and had low generation probability. In a later analysis, a clonal expansion index was calculated for each public chain from normalized within-repertoire ranks of inferred template counts. In a later analysis, generation probabilities were computed using a VDJ recombination model fitted to out-of-frame rearrangements, and the results were checked against IGoR. A later analysis scored TCR-TCR, TCR-HLA and TCR-CMV co-occurrence with hypergeometric tests, applying a repertoire-size bias correction to TCR pairs. To estimate false discovery rates, a later analysis permuted the HLA or CMV assignments 20 times. In a later analysis, co-occurring TCRs were grouped with DBSCAN, and TCRdist sequence similarity was added when clustering was performed within HLA-allele-positive subsets. Repertoires with fewer than 30,000 or more than 120,000 public chains, plus five repertoires with anomalous nucleotide sharing, were excluded from co-occurrence clustering. TCRdb provides this immuneACCESS table in a form limited to in-frame rearrangements. Some clones are lacking; in checked studies, under half of them reflect an unresolved V gene, and why the rest are absent is not known. For V, J and clone size, that table is used; D and trimming come from the DNA. The sample table contains 150,000 to 200,000 clones; only one count was recorded for around 79% of them. The ten largest clones capture over 2.5% of the sample.

The paper's findings and limits, for the study overall: Compared with equally common non-associated chains, HLA-associated TCR beta chains in a later analysis were more clonally expanded and had lower generation probabilities. In a later analysis, around 15,000 TCR beta sequences were associated with specific HLA alleles at a false discovery rate of 0.05. The classifier was reported to diagnose cytomegalovirus status with high specificity and sensitivity in both the original and validation cohorts. Broadly in line with IMGT annotations, most TCR beta V segments showed up in productive rearrangements about 87% or about 30% of the time in an earlier analysis of several hundred of the donors. The only immune exposure information available for the cohort was CMV serostatus. Assigning TCR associations to individual alleles was difficult when HLA alleles, especially DR and DQ, strongly co-occurred. Linkage disequilibrium might explain the correlated functional status among segregating V segments, but an unknown experimental factor could not be ruled out. In vitro tests confirmed that three of the cytomegalovirus-associated TCR beta chains recognize cytomegalovirus antigens. According to a later analysis, parvovirus B19, influenza, CMV and Epstein-Barr virus appeared linked to several top co-occurrence clusters. The earlier analysis of about 600 of the donors excluded over 15 rarely observed V segments, including chromosome 9 orphons, because counts were too low. The authors suggested that the approach could potentially be extended to other disease states and immunological phenotypes. Roughly uniform sequencing depth across donors was assumed in presence/absence analyses, although this assumption may not hold. A later genetic analysis reported fewer N-insertions in productive TCRs among donors in an Asian-associated ancestry cluster than the roughly 700-donor mean. In a later genetic analysis, a missense DCLRE1C variant was associated with V-gene and J-gene trimming of TCR beta chains, and the association was replicated in an independent cohort. In a later analysis, most CMV-associated TCR beta chains were found to appear HLA-restricted, with HLA associations seemingly driven largely by CMV exposure. A further reported finding was that TCR beta sequences accurately predicted the HLA-A and HLA-B alleles for most subjects in the first cohort. The cohort was sequenced for TCR beta chains only, and without alpha or paired-chain data the features that could be detected were limited. While some public TCRs were present in many individuals, most TCR sequences turned up only very rarely across donors. In the study, 150 to 200 TCR beta chains were listed as associated with cytomegalovirus. Because some donors lacked HLA typing at each locus, the association tests relied only on the typed subset. In a later analysis, the rate of TCR association differed among HLA loci, with DRB1 alleles having the most associated TCRs and HLA-C alleles having the fewest. Some IMGT-functional V segments, including TRBV6-2 and TRBV6-3, could not be distinguished by the 87-base-pair reads and were therefore excluded. The sequencing pipeline was judged likely to have produced a cluster of highly shared sequence variants as a technical artifact.

This clone was detected a few times. The target of this receptor is not known. No base qualities exist here, and no much larger clone lies one base off it. In total, 630 or so healthy bone marrow donors made up the cohort. All cohort members were sampled while nominally healthy, although unrecorded immune exposures were likely present. The donor tested CMV seropositive and was one of the 289 seropositive cohort members. A peripheral blood sample was provided by each donor, and peripheral blood mononuclear cells were used for TCR beta sequencing. Genomic DNA extraction from the blood cell samples was performed with the Qiagen DNeasy Blood Extraction Kit.

The source is a woman in her forties in good health and CMV-seropositive. The sequence is built from TRBV4-1 and TRBJ1-3; a confident D gene designation cannot be given. The sample comprised PBMCs. The CDR3 reads as follows: CASSIRSYLTGNTIYF. In nucleotide form, the sequence is TGCGCCAGCAGCATTCGGTCTTACCTGACAGGAAACACCATATATTTT.